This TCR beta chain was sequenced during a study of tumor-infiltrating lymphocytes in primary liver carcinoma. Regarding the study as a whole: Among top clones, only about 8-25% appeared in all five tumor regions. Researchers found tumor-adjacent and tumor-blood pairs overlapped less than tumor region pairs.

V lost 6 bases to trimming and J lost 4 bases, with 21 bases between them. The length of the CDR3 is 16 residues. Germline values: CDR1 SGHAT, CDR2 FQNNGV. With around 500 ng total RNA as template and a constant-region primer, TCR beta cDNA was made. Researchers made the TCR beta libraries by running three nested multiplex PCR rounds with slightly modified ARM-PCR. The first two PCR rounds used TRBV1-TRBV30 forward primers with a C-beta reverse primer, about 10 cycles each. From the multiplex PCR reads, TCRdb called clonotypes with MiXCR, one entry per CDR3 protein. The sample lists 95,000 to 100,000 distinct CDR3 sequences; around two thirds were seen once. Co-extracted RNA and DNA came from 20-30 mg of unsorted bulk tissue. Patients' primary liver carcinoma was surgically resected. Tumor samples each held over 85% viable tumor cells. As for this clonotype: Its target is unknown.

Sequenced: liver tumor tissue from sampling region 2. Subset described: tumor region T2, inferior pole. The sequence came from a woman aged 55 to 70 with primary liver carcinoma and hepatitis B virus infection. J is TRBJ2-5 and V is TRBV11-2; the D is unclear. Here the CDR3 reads CASSYSRGSWIETQYF. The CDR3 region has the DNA TGTGCCAGCAGTTACTCCCGTGGTAGCTGGATAGAGACCCAGTACTTC. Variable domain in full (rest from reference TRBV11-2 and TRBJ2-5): EAGVAQSPRYKIIEKRQSVAFWCNPISGHATLYWYQQILGQGPKLLIQFQNNGVVDDSQLPKDRFSAERLKGVDSTLKIQPAKLEDSAVYLCASSYSRGSWIETQYFGPGTRLLVL.